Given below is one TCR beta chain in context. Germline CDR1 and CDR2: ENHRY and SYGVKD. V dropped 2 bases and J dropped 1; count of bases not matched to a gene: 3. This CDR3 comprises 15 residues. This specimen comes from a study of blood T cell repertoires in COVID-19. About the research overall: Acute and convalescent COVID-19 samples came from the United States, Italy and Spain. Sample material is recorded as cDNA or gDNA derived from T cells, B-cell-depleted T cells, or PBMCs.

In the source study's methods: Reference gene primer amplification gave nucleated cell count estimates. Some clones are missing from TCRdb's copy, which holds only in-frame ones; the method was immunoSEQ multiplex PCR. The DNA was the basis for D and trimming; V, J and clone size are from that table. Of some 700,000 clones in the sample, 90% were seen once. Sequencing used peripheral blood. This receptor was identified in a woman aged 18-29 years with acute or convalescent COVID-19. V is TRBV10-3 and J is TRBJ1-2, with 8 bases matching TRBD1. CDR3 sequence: CAISEGTGGNYGYTF. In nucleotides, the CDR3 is TGTGCCATCAGTGAGGGGACAGGAGGTAACTATGGCTACACCTTC.